This paragraph covers one TCR beta chain sequence. This sample is part of a study of radiation and T cells in renal cell carcinoma. Overall study context: Nephrectomy followed 15 Gy stereotactic body radiation by 4 weeks.

CDR3 length: 15 amino acids. Germline V CDR1 and CDR2: SGHNT, YYREEE (reference sequence). V dropped 0 bases and J dropped 2 bases, with 6 bases sitting between them. Time point defined: blood 2 weeks post-SBRT. Specified treatment: 15 Gy SBRT to primary tumor, nephrectomy 4 weeks later. Blood was sampled at baseline, 2 weeks and 4 weeks after SBRT. The patient's renal cell carcinoma had clear cell pathology. Profiling relied on immunoSEQ multiplex PCR, and the TCRdb table lists in-frame clones only, not all of them. The table records roughly 130,000 clones, 88% of them present only once. The chain couples TRBV5-4 to TRBJ1-6; D not resolved. Sequenced material: blood, taken from a patient whose treatment included radiotherapy and nephrectomy. The sequence derives from an older woman with renal cell carcinoma. CDR3 coding DNA: TGTGCCAGCAGCTTGGGGTCCGCCTATAATTCACCCCTCCACTTT. This gives the protein CASSLGSAYNSPLHF.